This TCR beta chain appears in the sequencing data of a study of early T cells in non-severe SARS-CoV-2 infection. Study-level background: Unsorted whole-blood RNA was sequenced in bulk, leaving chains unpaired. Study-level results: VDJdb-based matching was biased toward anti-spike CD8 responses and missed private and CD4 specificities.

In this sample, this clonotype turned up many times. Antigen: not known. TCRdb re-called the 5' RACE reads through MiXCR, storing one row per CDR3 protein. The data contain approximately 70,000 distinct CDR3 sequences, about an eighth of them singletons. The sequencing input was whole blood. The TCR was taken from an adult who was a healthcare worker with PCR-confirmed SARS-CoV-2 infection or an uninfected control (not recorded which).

CDR3: CASSLAPSESYEQYF. The CDR3 region has the DNA TGTGCCAGCAGCTTGGCCCCTAGCGAGAGCTACGAGCAGTACTTC. V is TRBV5-6 and J is TRBJ2-7, with a tentative D call TRBD2 (6 bases). Germline-derived CDR1 and CDR2 are SGHDT and YYEEEE. The V gene lost 0 bases and the J gene lost 3 bases, with 13 bases spanning the gap. The CDR3 runs to 15 residues.